The subject of this entry is one T cell receptor (beta chain). The sample is drawn from a study of blood T cell repertoires in COVID-19. Study-wide context: Sample material is recorded as cDNA or gDNA derived from T cells, B-cell-depleted T cells, or PBMCs.

Sequencing was performed with immunoSEQ multiplex PCR; in TCRdb, only in-frame clones are kept and a portion is missing. The sample records around 21,000 clones, about 88% being singletons. The CDR3 has 15 residues. Losses at the gene ends were 5 bases for V and 5 bases for J; bases not matched to a gene: 5. The V gene's germline CDR1 is MNHEY and CDR2 SVGEGT. This receptor was identified in a human donor with active COVID-19. The donor label of this sample is uncertain. The V gene is TRBV6-2 or TRBV6-3, the J gene TRBJ2-7; 14 positions match TRBD2. Specimen: peripheral blood. The CDR3 reads CASSHGTSGGHEQYF. The CDR3 DNA is TGTGCCAGCAGTCACGGGACTAGCGGGGGCCACGAGCAGTACTTC.